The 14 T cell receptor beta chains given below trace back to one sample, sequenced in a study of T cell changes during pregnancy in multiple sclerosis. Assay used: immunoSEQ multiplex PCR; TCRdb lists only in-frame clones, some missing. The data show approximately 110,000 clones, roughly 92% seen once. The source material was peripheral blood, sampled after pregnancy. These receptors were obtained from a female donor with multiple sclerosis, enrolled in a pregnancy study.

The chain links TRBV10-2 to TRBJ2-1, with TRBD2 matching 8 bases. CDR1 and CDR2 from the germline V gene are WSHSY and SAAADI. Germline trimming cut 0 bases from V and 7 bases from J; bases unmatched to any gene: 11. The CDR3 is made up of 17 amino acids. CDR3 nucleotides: TGCGCCAGCAGTGAGTCGGGGGGTCGGGGGGGAAAGAATGAGCAGTTCTTC. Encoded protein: CASSESGGRGGKNEQFF.

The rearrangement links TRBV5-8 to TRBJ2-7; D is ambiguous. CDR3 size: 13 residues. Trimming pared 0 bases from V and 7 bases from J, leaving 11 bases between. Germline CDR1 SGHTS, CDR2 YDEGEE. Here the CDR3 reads CASSLVWRAEQYF. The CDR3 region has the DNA TGTGCCAGCAGCTTGGTGTGGAGAGCAGAGCAGTACTTC.

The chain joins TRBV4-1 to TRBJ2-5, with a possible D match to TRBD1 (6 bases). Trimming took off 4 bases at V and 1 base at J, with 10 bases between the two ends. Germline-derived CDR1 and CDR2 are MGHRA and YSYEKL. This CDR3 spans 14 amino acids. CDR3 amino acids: CASSPVDSQETQYF. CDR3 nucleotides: TGCGCCAGCAGCCCGGTGGACAGCCAAGAGACCCAGTACTTC.

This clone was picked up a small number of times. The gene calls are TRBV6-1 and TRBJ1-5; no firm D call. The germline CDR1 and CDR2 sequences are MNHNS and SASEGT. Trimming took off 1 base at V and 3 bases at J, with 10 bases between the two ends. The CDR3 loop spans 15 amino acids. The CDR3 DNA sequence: TGTGCCAGCAGTGAAGAAACGGGAAACAATCAGCCCCAGCATTTT. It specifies CASSEETGNNQPQHF.

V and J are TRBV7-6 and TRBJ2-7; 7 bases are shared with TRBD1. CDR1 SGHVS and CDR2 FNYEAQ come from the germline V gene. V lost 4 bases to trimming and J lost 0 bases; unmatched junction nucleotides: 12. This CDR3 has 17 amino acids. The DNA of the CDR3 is TGTGCCAGCAGCTATTCTGGTTCTAGGGACAGCTCCTACGAGCAGTACTTC. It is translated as CASSYSGSRDSSYEQYF.

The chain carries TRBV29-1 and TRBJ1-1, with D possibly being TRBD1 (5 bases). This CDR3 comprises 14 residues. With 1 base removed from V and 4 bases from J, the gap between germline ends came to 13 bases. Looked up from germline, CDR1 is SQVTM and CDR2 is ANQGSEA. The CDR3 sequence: CSVEGAGVGTEAFF. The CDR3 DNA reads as TGCAGCGTTGAAGGGGCGGGGGTAGGCACTGAAGCTTTCTTT.

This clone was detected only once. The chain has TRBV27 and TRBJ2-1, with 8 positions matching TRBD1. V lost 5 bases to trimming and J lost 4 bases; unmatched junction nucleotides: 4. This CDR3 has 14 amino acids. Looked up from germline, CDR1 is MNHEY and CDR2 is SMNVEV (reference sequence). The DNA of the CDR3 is TGTGCCAGCAGTCCGCGGACAGGGTACAATGAGCAGTTCTTC. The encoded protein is CASSPRTGYNEQFF.

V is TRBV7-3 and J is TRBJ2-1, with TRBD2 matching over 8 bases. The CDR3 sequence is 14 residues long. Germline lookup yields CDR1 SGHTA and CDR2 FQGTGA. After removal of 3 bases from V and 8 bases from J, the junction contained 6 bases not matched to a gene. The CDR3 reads CASSFGTSRDEQFF. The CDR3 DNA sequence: TGTGCCAGCAGCTTTGGGACTAGTCGGGATGAGCAGTTCTTC.

For the CDR3, the DNA is TGCGCCAGCAGCTTGGCCCCGACAGGGCCCACAGATACGCAGTATTTT. Protein: CASSLAPTGPTDTQYF. The genes are TRBV5-1 and TRBJ2-3; 7 bases fit TRBD1. V gave up 0 bases and J gave up 2 bases; unmatched junction bases: 6. CDR3 size: 16 residues. Germline V CDR1 and CDR2: SGHRS, YFSETQ.

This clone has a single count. The CDR3 protein is CASSSPTGGNEKLFF. The CDR3, as DNA: TGTGCCAGCAGTTCCCCGACAGGGGGAAATGAAAAACTGTTTTTT. The chain is built from TRBV6-5 and TRBJ1-4, with 9 bases matching TRBD1. CDR1 and CDR2 (germline): MNHEY, SVGAGI. CDR3 length equals 15 residues. J gave up 5 bases and V 4 bases, and 5 bases lay outside the gene matches.

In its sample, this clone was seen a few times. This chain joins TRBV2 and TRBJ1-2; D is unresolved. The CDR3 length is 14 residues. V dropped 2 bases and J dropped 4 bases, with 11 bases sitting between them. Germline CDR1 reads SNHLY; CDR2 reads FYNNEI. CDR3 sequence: CASSETQASYGYTF. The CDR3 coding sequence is TGTGCCAGCAGTGAAACCCAGGCCTCCTATGGCTACACCTTC.

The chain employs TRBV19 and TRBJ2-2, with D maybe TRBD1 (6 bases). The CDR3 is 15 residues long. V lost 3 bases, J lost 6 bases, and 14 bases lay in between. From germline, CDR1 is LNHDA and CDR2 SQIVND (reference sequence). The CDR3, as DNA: TGTGCCAGTAGTATGGAAGGTGGGGGCCCCGGGGAGCTGTTTTTT. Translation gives CASSMEGGGPGELFF.

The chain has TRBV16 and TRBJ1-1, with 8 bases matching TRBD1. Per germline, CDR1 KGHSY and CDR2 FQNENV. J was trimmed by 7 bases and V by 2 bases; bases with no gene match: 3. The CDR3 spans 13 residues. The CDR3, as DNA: TGTGCCAGCAGCCAACAGGGGGCCGTTGAAGCTTTCTTT. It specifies CASSQQGAVEAFF.

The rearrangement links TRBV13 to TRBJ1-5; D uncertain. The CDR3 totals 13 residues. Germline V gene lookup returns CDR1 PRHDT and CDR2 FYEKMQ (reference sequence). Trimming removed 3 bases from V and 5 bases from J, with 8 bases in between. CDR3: CASSFGVYQPQHF. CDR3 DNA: TGTGCCAGCAGCTTCGGTGTATATCAGCCCCAGCATTTT.